The entry below gives a single TCR beta chain sequence along with its context. Its target is unknown. Extraction yielded at least 6 micrograms of total RNA per sample. Germline V gives CDR1 MNHEY, CDR2 SVGAGI. V gave up 4 bases and J gave up 1 base; unmatched junction bases: 10. This CDR3 has 17 amino acids. This record comes from a study of blood T cells in healthy people across ages. Whole-study results and caveats: CMV status of donors was unknown, possibly confounding expanded clonotype changes.

It was with a sample-barcoded 5' primer and a J-beta primer mix that a second PCR of about 7 to 12 cycles was run. A tag from a template-switch adaptor with 12 random nucleotides marked each cDNA molecule. Each sample yielded at least 3 million CDR3-containing paired-end reads. A single record per CDR3 protein comes from TCRdb applying MiXCR to the 5' RACE reads. The sample records 700,000 to 800,000 distinct CDR3 sequences, around 40% being singletons. The sequence came from a woman between 55 and 75 years old in good health. Input material: blood. The rearrangement uses TRBV6-5 and TRBJ2-3; 8 bases are a match to TRBD1. The CDR3 sequence: CASSSAGTGLGTDTQYF. The CDR3 region has the DNA TGTGCCAGCAGTTCCGCAGGGACAGGTCTGGGCACAGATACGCAGTATTTT.